This T cell receptor beta chain was documented in a study of blood T cell repertoires in COVID-19. Repertoires were generated with immunoSEQ multiplex PCR, while TCRdb's copy carries only in-frame clones and drops some. Of 150,000 to 200,000 clones in the sample, over 75% are singletons; the top ten hold approximately 11%. Trimming at V came to 6 bases and at J to 3 bases, leaving 6 bases not matched to a gene. The V gene's germline CDR1 is SQVTM and CDR2 ANQGSEA. This CDR3 spans 14 amino acids. What was sequenced was peripheral blood. This chain joins TRBV29-1 and TRBJ2-1, with 9 positions matching TRBD2. The clonotype originates from a human donor in a cohort sampled during active COVID-19. The CDR3, as DNA: TGCAGCGTCGACTCTAGCGGGGTCTACAATGAGCAGTTCTTC. Its protein product is CSVDSSGVYNEQFF.